These 22 T cell receptor beta chains were all obtained from the same sample, sequenced in a study of metastatic and nonmetastatic thyroid tumors. None of the patients had undergone any treatment ahead of thyroid surgery. TCRdb redid the clone calls on the PCR reads using MiXCR. Of roughly 36,000 clones in the sample, 9.5% to 14% are singletons; the top ten hold approximately 15%. Sequences were obtained from blood. These receptors were taken from a female donor with papillary thyroid cancer or a benign thyroid nodule (not recorded which). Some clones in this sample may be carry-over from other donors' samples.

This clone has at least ten counts. The gene calls are TRBV6-1 and TRBJ2-5; D gene uncertain. CDR1 and CDR2 (germline): MNHNS, SASEGT. With 1 base removed from V and 1 base from J, the gap between germline ends came to 10 bases. The CDR3 contains 15 residues. The CDR3 DNA reads as TGTGCCAGCAGTGAAGTCGACTTTACCCAAGAGACCCAGTACTTC. It translates to CASSEVDFTQETQYF.

This clone was detected ten times or more. CDR3 residues: CASSQKSNYGYTF. The CDR3 bases are TGTGCCAGCAGCCAGAAGTCTAACTATGGCTACACCTTC. The rearrangement links TRBV3-1 to TRBJ1-2, with D unresolved. V was pared by 3 bases and J by 0 bases, with 5 bases between. The length of the CDR3 is 13 residues. Looked up from germline, CDR1 is LGHDT and CDR2 is YNNKEL (reference sequence). The full variable domain, rest sourced from reference TRBV3-1 and TRBJ1-2, is DTAVSQTPKYLVTQMGNDKSIKCEQNLGHDTMYWYKQDSKKFLKIMFSYNNKELIINETVPNRFSPKSPDKAHLNLHINSLELGDSAVYFCASSQKSNYGYTFGSGTRLTVV.

This clone was found many times. Other nucleotide sequences from this sample produce the same CDR3. The J gene is TRBJ2-7, the V gene TRBV6-2 or TRBV6-3; D is ambiguous. The CDR3 is 17 amino acids. V lost 0 bases to trimming and J lost 6 bases, with 21 bases between them. Germline lookup yields CDR1 MNHEY and CDR2 SVGEGT. The CDR3 region has the DNA TGTGCCAGCAGTTACTCGTCCACGGATCTAGTTCCCTTCGAGCAGTACTTC. It specifies CASSYSSTDLVPFEQYF.

This clone was counted ten times or more. This chain joins TRBV20-1 and TRBJ2-7; 13 nucleotides match TRBD2. The CDR3 has 15 residues. CDR1 is DFQATT, CDR2 SNEGSKA, per germline (reference sequence). V lost 0 bases and J lost 3; bases outside the gene matches: 2. CDR3: CSARELAGGYYEQYF. CDR3 DNA: TGCAGTGCTAGAGAACTAGCGGGAGGGTACTACGAGCAGTACTTC.

This clone showed up many times. The chain's CDR3 is CASSFDRQFYGYTF. The CDR3 DNA follows: TGTGCCAGCAGCTTCGACCGACAATTCTATGGCTACACCTTC. J is TRBJ1-2 and V is TRBV5-6, with D hard to call. Germline V gives CDR1 SGHDT, CDR2 YYEEEE. With 2 bases removed from V and 4 bases from J, the gap between germline ends came to 12 bases. The CDR3 runs 14 residues.

In its sample, this clone was seen many times. The chain is built from TRBV10-3 and TRBJ1-4, with D perhaps TRBD1 (6 bases). CDR1 and CDR2 (germline): ENHRY, SYGVKD. V was pared by 9 bases and J by 0 bases, with 14 bases between. This CDR3 is 15 amino acids long. In DNA form, the CDR3 reads TGTGCCATTTCCCCCGGGACAACAACTAATGAAAAACTGTTTTTT. This gives the protein CAISPGTTTNEKLFF.

This clone occurred many times. The chain is built from TRBV5-1 and TRBJ2-3; D is unresolved. V lost 5 bases and J lost 2, with 12 bases in between. Germline V gives CDR1 SGHRS, CDR2 YFSETQ. The CDR3 loop spans 14 amino acids. The CDR3 DNA reads TGCGCCAGCAGTCGGGCCAGGTCCACAGATACGCAGTATTTT. It specifies CASSRARSTDTQYF. The variable domain in full, completed from reference TRBV5-1 and TRBJ2-3, reads KAGVTQTPRYLIKTRGQQVTLSCSPISGHRSVSWYQQTPGQGLQFLFEYFSETQRNKGNFPGRFSGRQFSNSRSEMNVSTLELGDSALYLCASSRARSTDTQYFGPGTRLTVL.

In its sample, this clone was seen many times. The junction departs from germline at one end; a sequencing error may be responsible. The chain recombines TRBV27 with TRBJ1-2; 8 bases line up with TRBD1. Germline CDR1 and CDR2: MNHEY and SMNVEV (reference sequence). The CDR3 has 14 residues. The CDR3 coding sequence is TGTGCCAGCAGTCAACAGGGGGTTGGCTATGGCCACACCTTC. This translates into CASSQQGVGYGHTF.

This clone was counted between two and nine times. Germline and junction disagree at one end, which may indicate a read error. The rearrangement uses TRBV12-3 or TRBV12-4 and TRBJ2-7, with 9 bases fitting TRBD2. The CDR3 has 17 amino acids. As DNA, the CDR3 is TGTGCCTGCAGTTTCGATCCCCCGTCTTTTAGCGGGAGAGTTCTCTACTTC. Translated: CACSFDPPSFSGRVLYF.

This clone was seen repeatedly, ten times or more. V gene TRBV14 combines with J gene TRBJ2-3; D perhaps matches TRBD2 (6 bases). V was pared by 0 bases and J by 2 bases, with 15 bases between. CDR1 and CDR2 from the germline V gene are SGHDN and FVKESK. There are 17 residues in the CDR3. The CDR3 DNA is TGTGCCAGCAGCCAAGATCTGCGGGGCCCCGTCACAGATACGCAGTATTTT. This encodes CASSQDLRGPVTDTQYF. The full variable domain, in which reference TRBV14 and TRBJ2-3 provide the parts outside the CDR3, is EAGVTQFPSHSVIEKGQTVTLRCDPISGHDNLYWYRRVMGKEIKFLLHFVKESKQDESGMPNNRFLAERTGGTYSTLKVQPAELEDSGVYFCASSQDLRGPVTDTQYFGPGTRLTVL.

Ten or more counts support this clone. The chain carries TRBV6-1 and TRBJ1-4; D not resolved. The CDR3 is made up of 13 amino acids. V was trimmed by 5 bases and J by 2 bases, leaving 6 bases between them. The V gene's germline CDR1 is MNHNS and CDR2 SASEGT. CDR3 DNA sequence: TGTGCCAGCAGTTATGGGACTAATGAAAAACTGTTTTTT. Translating gives CASSYGTNEKLFF.

This clone has ten or more counts. Within the sample, other DNA sequences also encode this same CDR3. This rearrangement joins TRBV30 to TRBJ1-2, with 9 bases matching TRBD1. From germline, CDR1 is GTSNPN and CDR2 SVGIG (reference sequence). CDR3 length equals 14 residues. This CDR3 reads CTVGQGILGDGYTF. In nucleotides, the CDR3 is TGTACCGTGGGACAGGGCATCCTAGGGGATGGCTACACCTTC. Based on the CDR3 plus reference TRBV30 and TRBJ1-2, the full variable domain is SQTIHQWPATLVQPVGSPLSLECTVEGTSNPNLYWYRQAAGRGLQLLFYSVGIGQISSEVPQNLSASRPQDRQFILSSKKLLLSDSGFYLCTVGQGILGDGYTFGSGTRLTVV.

This clone was picked up many times. This chain uses TRBV5-1 with TRBJ2-5; D call uncertain. Per germline, CDR1 SGHRS and CDR2 YFSETQ. The CDR3 length is 14 residues. V was clipped by 4 bases and J by 2 bases, with 12 bases between them. The CDR3 protein is CASSPASAQETQYF. In DNA form, the CDR3 reads TGCGCCAGCAGCCCGGCCAGCGCTCAAGAGACCCAGTACTTC.

This clone has a count of ten or more. The V gene is TRBV11-3, the J gene TRBJ2-7; D not certain. CDR1 is SGHNT, CDR2 YENEEA, per germline. V was cut by 3 bases and J by 4 bases, with 7 bases left in between. The CDR3 is made up of 12 amino acids. CDR3: CASSLVGYEQYF. The CDR3 nucleotides read TGTGCCAGCAGCTTGGTAGGGTACGAGCAGTACTTC.

A few counts support this clone. The J gene is TRBJ2-7, the V gene TRBV6-2 or TRBV6-3; TRBD2 is a possible D gene (6 bases). With 1 base removed from V and 5 bases from J, the gap between germline ends came to 9 bases. Germline CDR1 reads MNHEY; CDR2 reads SVGEGT. The CDR3 covers 13 residues. CDR3 protein: CASSYWRGNEQYF. In DNA form, the CDR3 reads TGTGCCAGCAGTTACTGGAGGGGCAACGAGCAGTACTTC.

Concerning this clone: A much bigger clone sits one base away, suggesting this may be a read error. This rearrangement joins TRBV5-4 to TRBJ2-3; D is possibly TRBD2 (6 bases). The CDR3 length is 16 residues. Trimming removed 3 bases at V and 3 bases at J, with 17 bases between. Germline-derived CDR1 and CDR2 are SGHNT and YYREEE (reference sequence). This CDR3 reads CASSSGAAGGTDTQYF. The CDR3 DNA is TGTGCCAGCAGCTCGGGAGCGGCAGGCGGTACAGATACGCAGTATTTT.

By its share, this clone is medium-sized (0.01 to 0.1%). The genes are TRBV30 and TRBJ2-7; possibly TRBD2 for D (5 bases). The CDR3 extends over 11 amino acids. The germline V gene encodes CDR1 GTSNPN and CDR2 SVGIG (reference sequence). The ends were cut back, 0 bases at V and 7 bases at J, with 7 bases in the middle. CDR3 DNA: TGTGCCTGGAGTGTGGGCGGGGAGCAGTACTTC. Translating gives CAWSVGGEQYF.

The chain links TRBV7-2 to TRBJ2-7; TRBD1 aligns across 10 bases. This CDR3 has 15 residues. Trimming at V came to 2 bases and at J to 3 bases, leaving 4 bases not matched to a gene. Per the germline V gene, CDR1 is SGHTA and CDR2 is FQGNSA. CDR3 protein: CASSLRDRGIYEQYF. CDR3 nucleotide sequence: TGTGCCAGCAGCTTACGGGACAGGGGAATCTACGAGCAGTACTTC.

This clone came up a few times. This sequence joins TRBV2 and TRBJ2-2, with a possible D match to TRBD1 (5 bases). The germline V gene encodes CDR1 SNHLY and CDR2 FYNNEI. Trimming took off 6 bases at V and 6 bases at J, with 14 bases between the two ends. The CDR3 is 14 amino acids. The CDR3 region is CASSLVKGSGELFF. The CDR3, as DNA: TGTGCCAGCAGCCTCGTGAAGGGGTCCGGGGAGCTGTTTTTT. Drawing the rest from reference TRBV2 and TRBJ2-2, the complete variable domain is EPEVTQTPSHQVTQMGQEVILRCVPISNHLYFYWYRQILGQKVEFLVSFYNNEISEKSEIFDDQFSVERPDGSNFTLKIRSTKLEDSAMYFCASSLVKGSGELFFGEGSRLTVL.

This clone appeared many times. This chain uses TRBV9 with TRBJ2-7, with 9 bases that match TRBD2. Per the germline V gene, CDR1 is SGDLS and CDR2 is YYNGEE. The CDR3 spans 15 residues. V lost 0 bases and J lost 3; bases outside the gene matches: 4. The CDR3 loop reads CASSVDPAGGYEQYF. The CDR3 DNA follows: TGTGCCAGCAGCGTAGATCCAGCGGGAGGCTACGAGCAGTACTTC.

This clone was observed many times. The rearrangement joins TRBV7-9 to TRBJ2-7; D is uncertain. Germline CDR1 SEHNR, CDR2 FQNEAQ (reference sequence). V shed 1 base and J shed 7 bases, with 14 bases lying between them. The CDR3 runs 14 residues. The CDR3 region has the DNA TGTGCCAGCAGCTTAGTAGGAGCCTCCTTGGAGCAGTACTTC. Its protein is CASSLVGASLEQYF.

At least ten counts were recorded for this clone. The chain combines TRBV11-2 with TRBJ1-1; D gene uncertain. Trimming left V 1 base short and J 3 bases short, with 9 bases between. The CDR3 runs 14 residues. Germline CDR1 SGHAT, CDR2 FQNNGV. The CDR3 nucleotides are TGTGCCAGCAGCTTAGTTAGGAGGGACACTGAAGCTTTCTTT. This gives the protein CASSLVRRDTEAFF.